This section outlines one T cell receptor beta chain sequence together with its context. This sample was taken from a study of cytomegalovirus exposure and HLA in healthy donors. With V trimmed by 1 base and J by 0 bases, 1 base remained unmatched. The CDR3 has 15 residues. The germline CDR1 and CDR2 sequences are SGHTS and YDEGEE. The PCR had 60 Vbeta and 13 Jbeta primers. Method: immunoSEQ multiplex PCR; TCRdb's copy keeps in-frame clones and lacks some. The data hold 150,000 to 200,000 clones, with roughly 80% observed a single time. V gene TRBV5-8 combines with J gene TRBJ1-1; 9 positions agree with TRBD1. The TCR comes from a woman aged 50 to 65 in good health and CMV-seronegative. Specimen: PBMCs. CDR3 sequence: CASSLTGGMNTEAFF. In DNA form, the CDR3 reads TGTGCCAGCAGCTTGACAGGGGGCATGAACACTGAAGCTTTCTTT.